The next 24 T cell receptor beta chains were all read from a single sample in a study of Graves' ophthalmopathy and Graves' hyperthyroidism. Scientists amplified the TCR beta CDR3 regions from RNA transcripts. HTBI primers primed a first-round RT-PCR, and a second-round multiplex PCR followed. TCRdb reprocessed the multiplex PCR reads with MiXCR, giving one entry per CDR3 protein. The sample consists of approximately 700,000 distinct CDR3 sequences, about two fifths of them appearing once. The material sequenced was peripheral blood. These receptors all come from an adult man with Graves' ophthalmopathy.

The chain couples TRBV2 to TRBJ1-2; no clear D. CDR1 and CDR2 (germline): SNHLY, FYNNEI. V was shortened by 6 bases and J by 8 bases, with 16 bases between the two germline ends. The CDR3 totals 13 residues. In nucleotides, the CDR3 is TGTGCCAGCAGCCTCGTAGGAGGAATGGGCTACACCTTC. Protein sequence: CASSLVGGMGYTF.

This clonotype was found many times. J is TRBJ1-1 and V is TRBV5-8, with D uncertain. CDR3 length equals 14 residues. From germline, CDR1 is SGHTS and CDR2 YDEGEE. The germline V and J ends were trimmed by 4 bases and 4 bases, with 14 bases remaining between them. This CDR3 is CASSIGPASTEAFF. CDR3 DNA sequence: TGTGCCAGCAGCATAGGACCGGCGAGCACTGAAGCTTTCTTT.

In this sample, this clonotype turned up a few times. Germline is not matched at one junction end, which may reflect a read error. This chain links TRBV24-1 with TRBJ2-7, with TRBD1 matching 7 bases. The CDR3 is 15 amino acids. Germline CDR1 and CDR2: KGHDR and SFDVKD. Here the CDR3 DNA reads TGTGCCAGCAGTTTACTCGGACAGGAGGCCTCTGTGCAGTACTTC. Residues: CASSLLGQEASVQYF.

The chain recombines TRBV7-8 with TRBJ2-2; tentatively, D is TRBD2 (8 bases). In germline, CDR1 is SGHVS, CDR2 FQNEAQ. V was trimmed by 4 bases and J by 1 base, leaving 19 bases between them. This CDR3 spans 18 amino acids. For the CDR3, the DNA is TGTGCCAGCAGCTCAATCAGGCGGGGGGACAGGAACACCGGGGAGCTGTTTTTT. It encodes CASSSIRRGDRNTGELFF.

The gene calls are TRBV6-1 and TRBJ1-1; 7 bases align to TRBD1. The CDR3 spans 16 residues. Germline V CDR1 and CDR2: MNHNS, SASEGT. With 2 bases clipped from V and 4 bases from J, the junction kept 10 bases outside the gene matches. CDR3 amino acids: CASSERGRTGFTEAFF. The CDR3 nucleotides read TGTGCCAGCAGTGAAAGAGGCCGGACAGGTTTCACTGAAGCTTTCTTT.

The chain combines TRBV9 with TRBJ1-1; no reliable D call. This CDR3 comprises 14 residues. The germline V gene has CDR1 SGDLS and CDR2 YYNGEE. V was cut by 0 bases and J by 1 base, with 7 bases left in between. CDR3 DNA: TGTGCCAGCAGCGTAGGTGGGCCGAACACTGAAGCTTTCTTT. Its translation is CASSVGGPNTEAFF.

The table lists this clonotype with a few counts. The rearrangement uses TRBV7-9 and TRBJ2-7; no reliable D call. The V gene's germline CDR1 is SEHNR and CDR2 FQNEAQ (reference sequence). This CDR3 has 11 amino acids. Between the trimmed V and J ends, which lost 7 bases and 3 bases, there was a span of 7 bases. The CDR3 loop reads CASNENYEQYF. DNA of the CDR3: TGTGCCAGCAACGAGAACTACGAGCAGTACTTC.

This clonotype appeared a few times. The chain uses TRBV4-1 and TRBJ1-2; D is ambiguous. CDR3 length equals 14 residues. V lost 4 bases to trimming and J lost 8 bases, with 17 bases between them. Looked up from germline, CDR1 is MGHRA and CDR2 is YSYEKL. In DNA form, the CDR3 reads TGCGCCAGCAGCCGGCTAGGATTCCGCTACGGCTACACCTTC. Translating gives CASSRLGFRYGYTF.

The CDR3 DNA is TGTGCCATCAGTGCGACCGGCGGGGATGAGCAGTTCTTC. This encodes CAISATGGDEQFF. The genes are TRBV10-3 and TRBJ2-7; D perhaps matches TRBD2 (6 bases). The J call could be wrong; TRBJ2-1 is a better fit for the DNA end. CDR3 length: 13 residues. CDR1 is ENHRY, CDR2 SYGVKD, per germline.

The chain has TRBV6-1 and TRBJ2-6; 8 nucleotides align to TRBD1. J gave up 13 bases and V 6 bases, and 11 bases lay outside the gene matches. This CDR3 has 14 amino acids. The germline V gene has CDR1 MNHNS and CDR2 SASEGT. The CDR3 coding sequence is TGTGCCAGCAGCCCAAACAACCGGGACAGGGTCCTGACTTTC. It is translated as CASSPNNRDRVLTF.

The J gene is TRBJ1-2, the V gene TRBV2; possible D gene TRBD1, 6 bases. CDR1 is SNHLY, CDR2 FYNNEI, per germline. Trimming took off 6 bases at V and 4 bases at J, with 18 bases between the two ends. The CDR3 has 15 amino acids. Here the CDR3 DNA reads TGTGCCAGCAGCTTAGCGACAGGCCAGGGCTATGGCTACACCTTC. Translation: CASSLATGQGYGYTF.

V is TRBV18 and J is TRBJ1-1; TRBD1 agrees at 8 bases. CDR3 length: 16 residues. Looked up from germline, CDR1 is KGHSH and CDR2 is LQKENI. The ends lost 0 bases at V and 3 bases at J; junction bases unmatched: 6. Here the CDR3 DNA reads TGTGCCAGCTCACCACCCCTCAGGGGGCTGTACACTGAAGCTTTCTTT. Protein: CASSPPLRGLYTEAFF. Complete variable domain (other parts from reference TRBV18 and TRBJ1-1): NAGVMQNPRHLVRRRGQEARLRCSPMKGHSHVYWYRQLPEEGLKFMVYLQKENIIDESGMPKERFSAEFPKEGPSILRIQQVVRGDSAAYFCASSPPLRGLYTEAFFGQGTRLTVV.

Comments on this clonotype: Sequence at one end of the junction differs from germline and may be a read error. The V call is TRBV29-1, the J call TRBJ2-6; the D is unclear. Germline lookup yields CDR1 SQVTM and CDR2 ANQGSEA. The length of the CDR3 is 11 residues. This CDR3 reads CSVPAGLSEAF. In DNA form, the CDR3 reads TGCAGCGTTCCGGCCGGGCTTAGTGAAGCTTTC. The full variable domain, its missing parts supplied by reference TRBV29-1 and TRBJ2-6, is SAVISQKPSRDICQRGTSLTIQCQVDSQVTMMFWYRQQPGQSLTLIATANQGSEATYESGFVIDKFPISRPNLTFSTLTVSNMSPEDSSIYLCSVPAGLSEAFGAGSRLTVL.

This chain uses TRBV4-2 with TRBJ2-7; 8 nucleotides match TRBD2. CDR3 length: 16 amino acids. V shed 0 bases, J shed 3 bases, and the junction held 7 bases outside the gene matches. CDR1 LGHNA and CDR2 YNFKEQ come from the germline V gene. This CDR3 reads CASSQDLSGGGYEQYF. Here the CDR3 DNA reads TGTGCCAGCAGCCAAGATCTAAGCGGGGGTGGCTACGAGCAGTACTTC.

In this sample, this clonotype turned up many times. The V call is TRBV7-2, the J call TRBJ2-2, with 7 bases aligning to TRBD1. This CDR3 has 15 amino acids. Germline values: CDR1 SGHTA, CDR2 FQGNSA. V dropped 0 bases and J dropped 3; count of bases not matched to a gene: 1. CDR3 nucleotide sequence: TGTGCCAGCAGCTTAGCGGGACAGTACACCGGGGAGCTGTTTTTT. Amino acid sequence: CASSLAGQYTGELFF. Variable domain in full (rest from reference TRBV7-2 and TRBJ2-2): GAGVSQSPSNKVTEKGKDVELRCDPISGHTALYWYRQSLGQGLEFLIYFQGNSAPDKSGLPSDRFSAERTGGSVSTLTIQRTQQEDSAVYLCASSLAGQYTGELFFGEGSRLTVL.

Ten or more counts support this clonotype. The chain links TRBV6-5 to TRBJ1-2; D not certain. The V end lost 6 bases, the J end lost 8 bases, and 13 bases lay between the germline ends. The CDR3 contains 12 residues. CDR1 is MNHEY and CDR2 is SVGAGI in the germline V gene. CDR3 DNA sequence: TGTGCCAGCAGAAGGCCCCAGAGCGGCTACACCTTC. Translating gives CASRRPQSGYTF.

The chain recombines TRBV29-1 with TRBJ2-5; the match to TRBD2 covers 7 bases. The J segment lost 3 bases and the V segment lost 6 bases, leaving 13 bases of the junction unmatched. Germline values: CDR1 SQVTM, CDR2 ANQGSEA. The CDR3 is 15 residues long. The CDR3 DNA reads TGCAGCGTCGGGGGGTTCCGTAGCGGAAAAGAGACCCAGTACTTC. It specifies CSVGGFRSGKETQYF.

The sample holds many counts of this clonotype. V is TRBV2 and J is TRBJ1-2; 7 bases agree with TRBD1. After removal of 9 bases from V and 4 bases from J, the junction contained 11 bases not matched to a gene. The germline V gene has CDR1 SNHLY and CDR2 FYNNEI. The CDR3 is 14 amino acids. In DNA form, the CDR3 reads TGTGCCAGTTCGGACAGGCGGAGGGCCTATGGCTACACCTTC. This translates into CASSDRRRAYGYTF.

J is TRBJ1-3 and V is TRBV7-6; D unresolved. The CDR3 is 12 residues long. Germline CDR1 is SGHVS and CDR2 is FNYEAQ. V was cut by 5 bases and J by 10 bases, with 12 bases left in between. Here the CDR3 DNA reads TGTGCCAGCAGCCCGTTAGAAGGGACCATATATTTT. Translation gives CASSPLEGTIYF.

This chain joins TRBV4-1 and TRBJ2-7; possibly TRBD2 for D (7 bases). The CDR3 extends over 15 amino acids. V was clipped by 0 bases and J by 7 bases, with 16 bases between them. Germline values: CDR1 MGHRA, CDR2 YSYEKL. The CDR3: CASSQDRGDGREQYF. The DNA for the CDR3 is TGCGCCAGCAGCCAAGATAGGGGGGACGGGAGGGAGCAGTACTTC.

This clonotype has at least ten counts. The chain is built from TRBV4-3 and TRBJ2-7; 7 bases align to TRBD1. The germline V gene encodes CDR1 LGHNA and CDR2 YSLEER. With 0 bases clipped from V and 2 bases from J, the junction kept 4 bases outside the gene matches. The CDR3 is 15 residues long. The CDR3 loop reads CASSQDDGTAYEQYF. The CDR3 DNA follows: TGCGCCAGCAGCCAAGATGACGGGACAGCCTACGAGCAGTACTTC.

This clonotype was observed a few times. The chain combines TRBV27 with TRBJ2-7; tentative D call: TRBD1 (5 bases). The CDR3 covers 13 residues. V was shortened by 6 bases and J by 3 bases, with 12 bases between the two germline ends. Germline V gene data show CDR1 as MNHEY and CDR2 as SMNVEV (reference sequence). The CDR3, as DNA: TGTGCCAGCAGCCTGGCAGGGCGCTACGAGCAGTACTTC. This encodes CASSLAGRYEQYF.

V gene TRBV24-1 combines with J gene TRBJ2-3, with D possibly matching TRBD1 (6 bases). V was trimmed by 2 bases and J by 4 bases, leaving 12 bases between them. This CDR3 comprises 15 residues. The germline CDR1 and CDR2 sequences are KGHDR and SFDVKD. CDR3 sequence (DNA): TGTGCCACCAGTGATTACAGGGTACCTGCAGATACGCAGTATTTT. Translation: CATSDYRVPADTQYF.

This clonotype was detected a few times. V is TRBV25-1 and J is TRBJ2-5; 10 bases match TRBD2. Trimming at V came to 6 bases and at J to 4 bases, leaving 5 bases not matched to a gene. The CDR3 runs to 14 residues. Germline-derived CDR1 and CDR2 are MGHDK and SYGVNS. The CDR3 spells CASSVVAGGETQYF. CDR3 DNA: TGTGCCAGCAGCGTCGTAGCGGGAGGAGAGACCCAGTACTTC.